A selection of T cell receptor beta chains follows, all from one sample in a study of beta chain features in type 1 diabetes. Clones were read by immunoSEQ multiplex PCR, and TCRdb kept only the in-frame ones, dropping some. Here the sample spans roughly 140,000 clones, 7.5% to 10% being singletons. Sequencing input: central memory CD4+ T cells from blood. Source of these receptors: a young man in good health. CDR3s include the opening cysteine and the closing phenylalanine or tryptophan. Each record gives: CDR3 protein, CDR3 DNA, V gene, clone size, J gene, D gene. D genes are given only for firm matches. Size values are once, few and many counts, or a class for expanded clones, and some rows have none.

cdr3_aa: CASGLTSGGQETQYF
cdr3_nt: TGCGCCAGCGGACTTACTAGCGGGGGGCAAGAGACCCAGTACTTC
v_call: TRBV5-1
clone_size: NA
j_call: TRBJ2-5
d_call: TRBD2

cdr3_aa: CASSQNRGGGQETQYF
cdr3_nt: TGTGCCAGCAGTCAGAACAGGGGGGGAGGCCAAGAGACCCAGTACTTC
v_call: TRBV28
clone_size: NA
j_call: TRBJ2-5
d_call: NA

cdr3_aa: CASSLGGLAKNEQFF
cdr3_nt: TGTGCCAGCAGCTTAGGGGGACTAGCAAAGAATGAGCAGTTCTTC
v_call: TRBV11-3
clone_size: few
j_call: TRBJ2-1
d_call: TRBD2

cdr3_aa: CASRRDRANTEAFF
cdr3_nt: TGTGCCAGCAGGCGAGACAGGGCGAACACTGAAGCTTTCTTT
v_call: TRBV6-1
clone_size: NA
j_call: TRBJ1-1
d_call: TRBD1

cdr3_aa: CASSLPGQGTYEQYF
cdr3_nt: TGTGCCAGCAGCTTACCGGGACAGGGAACCTACGAGCAGTACTTC
v_call: TRBV5-4
clone_size: few
j_call: TRBJ2-7
d_call: TRBD1

cdr3_aa: CASQTGVGNTIYF
cdr3_nt: TGTGCCAGCCAAACAGGGGTTGGAAACACCATATATTTT
v_call: TRBV28
clone_size: NA
j_call: TRBJ1-3
d_call: TRBD1

cdr3_aa: CASSLQGDTGELFF
cdr3_nt: TGTGCCAGCAGCCTTCAGGGGGACACCGGGGAGCTGTTTTTT
v_call: TRBV7-9
clone_size: NA
j_call: TRBJ2-2
d_call: TRBD1

cdr3_aa: CASSFEGGTDTQYF
cdr3_nt: TGTGCCAGCAGCTTCGAAGGCGGGACGGATACGCAGTATTTT
v_call: TRBV7-2
clone_size: few
j_call: TRBJ2-3
d_call: NA

cdr3_aa: CASSSLPPGGIAEAFF
cdr3_nt: TGTGCCAGCAGCTCCCTCCCGCCAGGGGGGATTGCTGAAGCTTTCTTT
v_call: TRBV7-6
clone_size: NA
j_call: TRBJ1-1
d_call: TRBD1

cdr3_aa: CASSEGTGVGEKLFF
cdr3_nt: TGTGCCAGCAGCGAGGGGACAGGGGTGGGAGAAAAACTGTTTTTT
v_call: TRBV9
clone_size: NA
j_call: TRBJ1-4
d_call: TRBD1

cdr3_aa: CASGQGLNIQYF
cdr3_nt: TGTGCCAGTGGACAGGGGTTAAACATTCAGTACTTC
v_call: TRBV2
clone_size: NA
j_call: TRBJ2-4
d_call: TRBD1

cdr3_aa: CASSLRQTDNQPQHF
cdr3_nt: TGTGCCAGCAGCTTGCGCCAGACTGACAATCAGCCCCAGCATTTT
v_call: TRBV5-6
clone_size: few
j_call: TRBJ1-5
d_call: NA